Shown below are 22 T cell receptor beta chains from a single sample sequenced in a study of CD8 T cells in ankylosing spondylitis. The antigens of these receptors remain unknown. General study results and limits: Blood from ankylosing spondylitis patients appeared to carry a characteristic roughly eight-variant TCR beta motif.

TCRdb recomputed calls from the 5' RACE reads with MiXCR, one row per CDR3 protein. The table has approximately 140,000 distinct CDR3 sequences, 15% to 20% seen once. The sequenced sample was blood, either unsorted or a sorted T cell fraction (not recorded which). The receptors originated from a male donor with ankylosing spondylitis.

This clonotype was found a few times. Written as DNA, the CDR3 is TGTGCCAGCAGTCCCTGGGCATTGGGGGCACTTCAGCCCCAGCATTTT. It encodes CASSPWALGALQPQHF. This rearrangement joins TRBV6-1 to TRBJ1-5; maybe TRBD1 (6 bases). Germline assignment: CDR1 MNHNS and CDR2 SASEGT. The CDR3 has 16 residues. The V end was cut by 5 bases, the J end by 6 bases, with 20 bases between.

This sequence joins TRBV6-2 or TRBV6-3 and TRBJ2-2; 8 nucleotides agree with TRBD2. The CDR3 is made up of 14 amino acids. V lost 0 bases to trimming and J lost 6 bases; unmatched junction nucleotides: 0. CDR1 is MNHEY and CDR2 is SVGEGT in the germline V gene. This chain's CDR3 is CASSYSREAGELFF. The CDR3 DNA sequence: TGTGCCAGCAGTTACTCGCGGGAGGCCGGGGAGCTGTTTTTT.

This clonotype was seen a few times. The chain joins TRBV2 to TRBJ1-1; D is unclear. This CDR3 spans 15 amino acids. V lost 0 bases and J lost 1, with 9 bases in between. Germline CDR1 reads SNHLY; CDR2 reads FYNNEI. The CDR3 protein is CASSEAGRPNTEAFF. CDR3 bases: TGTGCCAGCAGTGAAGCGGGCAGGCCGAACACTGAAGCTTTCTTT.

This chain joins TRBV2 and TRBJ2-5; perhaps TRBD1 as D (5 bases). V dropped 6 bases and J dropped 5 bases, with 10 bases sitting between them. Germline V gene sequence: CDR1 SNHLY, CDR2 FYNNEI. The CDR3 covers 12 residues. In DNA form, the CDR3 reads TGTGCCAGCAGGGGGCTAAGGGAGACCCAGTACTTC. This codes for CASRGLRETQYF.

The chain is built from TRBV7-9 and TRBJ1-1, with D unclear. Between the trimmed V and J ends, which lost 2 bases and 6 bases, there was a span of 19 bases. CDR3 length equals 16 residues. Germline loops: CDR1 SEHNR, CDR2 FQNEAQ (reference sequence). CDR3 region: CASSLLGSEILAEAFF. In DNA form, the CDR3 reads TGTGCCAGCAGCTTACTCGGCAGTGAGATTCTCGCTGAAGCTTTCTTT.

The sample holds many counts of this clonotype. This chain joins TRBV29-1 and TRBJ1-2; 7 nucleotides line up with TRBD1. Germline V gives CDR1 SQVTM, CDR2 ANQGSEA. This CDR3 has 13 amino acids. With V trimmed by 1 base and J by 3 bases, 2 bases remained unmatched. The CDR3 loop is CSVEVGQDYGYTF. The CDR3 DNA sequence: TGCAGCGTTGAAGTCGGACAGGACTATGGCTACACCTTC.

This chain uses TRBV4-3 with TRBJ2-1; maybe TRBD2 (5 bases). The germline CDR1 and CDR2 sequences are LGHNA and YSLEER. The CDR3 has 13 residues. V gave up 0 bases and J gave up 9 bases, with 9 bases separating them. The chain's CDR3 is CASSQDPGGEQFF. CDR3 in DNA: TGCGCCAGCAGCCAAGATCCAGGAGGTGAGCAGTTCTTC.

The gene calls are TRBV27 and TRBJ2-2; D ambiguous. V shed 6 bases and J shed 6 bases, with 5 bases lying between them. Germline V gives CDR1 MNHEY, CDR2 SMNVEV (reference sequence). CDR3 length equals 11 residues. CDR3 sequence reads: CASRSSGELFF. As DNA, the CDR3 is TGTGCCAGCAGAAGTTCCGGGGAGCTGTTTTTT.

This chain links TRBV5-1 with TRBJ1-1, with a tentative D call TRBD1 (6 bases). This CDR3 has 14 amino acids. Germline CDR1 SGHRS, CDR2 YFSETQ. Trimming left V 4 bases short and J 1 base short, with 11 bases between. DNA of the CDR3: TGCGCCAGCAGCCCCGGACAGACGAACACTGAAGCTTTCTTT. Residues: CASSPGQTNTEAFF.

J is TRBJ1-5 and V is TRBV10-2; D might be TRBD1 (5 bases). The CDR3 totals 15 residues. Germline CDR1 reads WSHSY; CDR2 reads SAAADI. V lost 7 bases, J lost 2 bases, and 15 bases lay in between. CDR3 in DNA: TGCGCCAGCACCCTGGGGGGGGTGGGCAATCAGCCCCAGCATTTT. Its translation: CASTLGGVGNQPQHF.

This clonotype was seen a handful of times. The chain has TRBV12-3 or TRBV12-4 and TRBJ2-5; possible D gene TRBD2, 6 bases. CDR3 size: 14 residues. The V end lost 3 bases, the J end lost 5 bases, and 13 bases lay between the germline ends. The CDR3 DNA sequence: TGTGCCAGCAGTTTTTCGGGAGTTCTCGAGACCCAGTACTTC. Encoded protein: CASSFSGVLETQYF.

This chain links TRBV7-9 with TRBJ1-5; weak D call: TRBD1 (5 bases). V lost 1 base to trimming and J lost 7 bases, with 11 bases between them. The germline V gene has CDR1 SEHNR and CDR2 FQNEAQ (reference sequence). The CDR3 runs to 14 residues. The chain's CDR3 is CASSLGSGRQPQHF. CDR3 nucleotide sequence: TGTGCCAGCAGCTTAGGTTCAGGGAGGCAGCCCCAGCATTTT.

This clonotype appeared once. V usage is TRBV2 and J usage is TRBJ2-1, with 9 bases identical to TRBD1. The V gene end was trimmed by 1 base and the J gene end by 7 bases; junction bases not matched to a gene: 5. CDR3 length: 15 amino acids. CDR1 is SNHLY and CDR2 is FYNNEI in the germline V gene. The CDR3 DNA reads as TGTGCCAGCAGTGAAGGGGGGACAGGGATAAATGAGCAGTTCTTC. Translation gives CASSEGGTGINEQFF.

This clonotype appeared many times. The V and J genes are TRBV12-5 and TRBJ1-1, with TRBD1 as a possible D gene (6 bases). The germline CDR1 and CDR2 sequences are LGHNT and FRNRAP. Trimming left V 6 bases short and J 6 bases short, with 11 bases between. The length of the CDR3 is 12 residues. CDR3 DNA: TGTGCTAGTGGATCGAGGGGGGCTGAAGCTTTCTTT. It codes for CASGSRGAEAFF.

V gene TRBV28 combines with J gene TRBJ1-5; TRBD1 matches at 7 bases. The V gene's germline CDR1 is MDHEN and CDR2 SYDVKM. The CDR3 length is 18 residues. J lost 0 bases, V lost 6 bases, and 14 bases had no gene match. CDR3 residues: CASSGDREIPYSNQPQHF. DNA of the CDR3: TGTGCCAGCAGCGGCGACAGGGAGATCCCATATAGCAATCAGCCCCAGCATTTT.

The chain employs TRBV27 and TRBJ2-1, with D unresolved. CDR1 MNHEY and CDR2 SMNVEV come from the germline V gene (reference sequence). The CDR3 runs 12 residues. V was trimmed by 0 bases and J by 5 bases, leaving 2 bases between them. CDR3 region: CASSLSNNEQFF. The DNA of the CDR3 is TGTGCCAGCAGTTTATCCAACAATGAGCAGTTCTTC.

The CDR3 DNA is TGTGCCAGCAGTCGCCTCAGGGGGCCCAATCAGCCCCAGCATTTT. It codes for CASSRLRGPNQPQHF. This chain joins TRBV6-1 and TRBJ1-5, with 8 bases identical to TRBD1. J gave up 3 bases and V 5 bases, and 6 bases lay outside the gene matches. The germline V gene has CDR1 MNHNS and CDR2 SASEGT. The CDR3 consists of 15 residues.

The chain recombines TRBV27 with TRBJ2-3; D is unclear. Germline V lookup: CDR1 MNHEY, CDR2 SMNVEV (reference sequence). CDR3 size: 13 residues. V shed 0 bases and J shed 5 bases, with 6 bases lying between them. CDR3 DNA: TGTGCCAGCAGTTTATCGATGGGAGATACGCAGTATTTT. It codes for CASSLSMGDTQYF.

This clonotype was recorded many times. CDR3 nucleotide sequence: TGCGCCAGCAGCCAAGAAAGGGTCTACAATGAGCAGTTCTTC. It is translated as CASSQERVYNEQFF. The chain has TRBV4-1 and TRBJ2-1; D uncertain. This CDR3 has 14 amino acids. Trimming cost V 0 bases and J 3 bases, with 6 bases left between them. Germline assignment: CDR1 MGHRA and CDR2 YSYEKL.

This clonotype appeared a few times. V is TRBV7-9 and J is TRBJ2-7; D is undetermined. Germline V gene data show CDR1 as SEHNR and CDR2 as FQNEAQ (reference sequence). Trimming pared 1 base from V and 3 bases from J, leaving 7 bases between. The CDR3 extends over 13 amino acids. The DNA for the CDR3 is TGTGCCAGCAGCTTAGGGCAGATCTACGAGCAGTACTTC. This encodes CASSLGQIYEQYF.

V is TRBV3-1 and J is TRBJ2-4, with TRBD2 identical over 12 bases. Germline values: CDR1 LGHDT, CDR2 YNNKEL (reference sequence). J lost 6 bases, V lost 6 bases, and 12 bases had no gene match. CDR3 length: 17 residues. CDR3: CASRSTSGSYRGNIQYF. The CDR3 bases are TGTGCCAGCAGGTCGACTAGCGGGAGTTATCGGGGAAACATTCAGTACTTC.

The chain carries TRBV28 and TRBJ2-2; tentative D call: TRBD1 (5 bases). V was pared by 7 bases and J by 4 bases, with 13 bases between. In germline, CDR1 is MDHEN, CDR2 SYDVKM. This CDR3 comprises 14 residues. The CDR3 nucleotides read TGTGCCAGCACAATAGGGGCGGTCACCGGGGAGCTGTTTTTT. Translation gives CASTIGAVTGELFF.